This paragraph covers one T cell receptor (beta chain) sequence. Its antigen is unknown. Nothing much larger sits one base from this clone, and base qualities are not available. The germline V gene supplies CDR1 LGHNA and CDR2 YSLEER. The CDR3 contains 17 residues, cysteine and phenylalanine counted. Only the CDR3 region is kept as DNA, spanning 51 bases read in frame from base 1. V loses 1 base, J loses 1 base, and the germline ends lie 16 bases apart. The sample's time point label is to be understood as: baseline before first vaccination. The vaccinee samples were drawn from two UK trials, COV001 and COV002, one of which was a single-blind randomized controlled phase 2/3 trial testing AZD1222 (ChAdOx1 nCoV-19) in healthy adults. For TCRbeta chain sequencing, PBMC samples were collected from trial participants at day 0 and at day 28 after the second dose. This entry comes from a study of T cell responses to AZD1222 COVID-19 vaccine (TCRdb year 2021). In terms of the full investigation: AZD1222 recipients given second doses at about 4 weeks or at about 12 weeks were pooled, since spike-specific TCR depth and breadth were not found to differ between the two schedules. A total of about 250 trial participants underwent TCR sequencing, of whom roughly 210 had received two doses of AZD1222 and 26 had received two doses of the MenACWY control vaccine. Trial participants were enrolled by age into subgroups of 18-55, 56-69 and 70-plus years, and around 150, 28 and 57 TCR-sequenced participants, respectively, were included in these subgroups.

Results and caveats for the whole study, not just this receptor: Most participants were white British and females outnumbered males, and the authors suggested that clonal diversity may have been underestimated. Reportedly, close to half of the unique spike-specific TCRs recognized epitopes lying outside the regions that are mutated in the B.1.351 and B.1.1.7 variants. No day 14 peak-response samples were available, so repertoires were characterized only after the peak T cell response. Conclusions about previously exposed vaccinees were limited because only six AZD1222 recipients were SARS-CoV-2 seropositive at baseline. Spike-specific TCR breadth and depth rose significantly after two AZD1222 doses compared with day 0 and with MenACWY recipients. The 56-69-year group was small, and its depth increase did not reach significance, likely because of low power. CD4 TCRs associated with the vaccine covered the entire spike protein, and the dominant responses were in regions 160-218 and 743-854.

The CDR3 regions of human TCRbeta chains were subjected to immunosequencing. As for how the authors treated the data: TCRs in the repertoires were compared against a reference library of SARS-CoV-2-specific TCRs that had been generated with the MIRA antigen-specificity platform. Breadth was defined as the fraction of unique TCRs that were SARS-CoV-2-associated. Depth was defined as the fraction of total T cells that were SARS-CoV-2-associated. Using the MIRA data, each spike-specific TCR was assigned both to the spike region to which the TCR was reactive and to a CD4 or CD8 class. Log10-transformed breadth and depth values were compared by one-way ANOVA with Sidak's multiple comparisons tests. TCRdb holds this immuneACCESS table with in-frame rearrangements only. Some clones are missing; in checked studies, unresolved V genes explain under half, and the rest has no known cause. V, J and clone size are those of that table, while D and trimming were read from the DNA. Across this sample there are approximately 110,000 clones, with around 86% seen only once. In total, the top ten clones hold 0.95% to 1.5% of the sample.

This receptor was obtained from an adult in good health. The sample in question was peripheral blood, obtained on day 0 of AZD1222 vaccination. Recombination connected TRBV4-3 to TRBJ2-5, with TRBD2 perhaps the D gene, on 7 matching bases. CDR3 region: CASSQGPGGGLQETQYF. The nucleotides read TGCGCCAGCAGCCAAGGGCCGGGCGGGGGCCTCCAAGAGACCCAGTACTTC.